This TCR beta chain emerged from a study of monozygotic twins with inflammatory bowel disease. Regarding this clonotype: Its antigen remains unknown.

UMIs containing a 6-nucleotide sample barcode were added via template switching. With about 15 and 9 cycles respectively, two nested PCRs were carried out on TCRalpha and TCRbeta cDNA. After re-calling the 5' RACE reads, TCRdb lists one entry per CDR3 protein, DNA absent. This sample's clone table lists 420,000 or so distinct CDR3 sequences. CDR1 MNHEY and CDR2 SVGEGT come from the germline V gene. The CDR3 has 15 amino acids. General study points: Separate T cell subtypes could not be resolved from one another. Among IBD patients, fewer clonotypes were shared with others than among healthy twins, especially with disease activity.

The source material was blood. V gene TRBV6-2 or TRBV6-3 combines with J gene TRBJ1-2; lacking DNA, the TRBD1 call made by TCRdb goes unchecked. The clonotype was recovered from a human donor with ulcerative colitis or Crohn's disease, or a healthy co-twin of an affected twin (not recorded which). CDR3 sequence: CASTPDRARNYGYTF.